This entry describes one T cell receptor (beta chain). The repertoire was sequenced with immunoSEQ multiplex PCR; TCRdb's copy has only in-frame clones and lacks some. Of some 260,000 clones listed, approximately 88% are singletons. Trimming removed 7 bases at V and 0 bases at J, with 9 bases between. The CDR3 totals 13 residues. Per germline, CDR1 SQVTM and CDR2 ANQGSEA. The source of the sample is a study of blood T cell repertoires in COVID-19. This rearrangement joins TRBV29-1 to TRBJ2-2, with D maybe TRBD2 (5 bases). This clonotype originated in a woman in her 30s with acute or convalescent COVID-19. Material: peripheral blood. The CDR3 DNA follows: TGCAGCGCAGGAGGAACGAACACCGGGGAGCTGTTTTTT. Protein sequence: CSAGGTNTGELFF.